This T cell receptor beta chain was recovered during a study of T cell responses to AZD1222 COVID-19 vaccine. General study findings and limits: White British donors predominated, females outnumbered males, and clonal diversity was possibly underestimated.

CDR1 is PRHDT, CDR2 FYEKMQ, per germline (reference sequence). CDR3 size: 17 residues. V lost 8 bases and J lost 9, with 29 bases in between. Note on this clone: Its specificity is not known.

TCRdb keeps only in-frame clones here, not all; method: immunoSEQ multiplex PCR. In the table there are more than 95,000 clones, over 90% of which are singletons. Sequencing was performed on peripheral blood, taken on day 0 of AZD1222 vaccination. The receptor was isolated from an adult in good health. The rearrangement joins TRBV13 to TRBJ2-1; D might be TRBD2 (5 bases). CDR3 amino acids: CASRLRREGATWGEQFF. The CDR3 bases are TGTGCCAGCCGCCTACGACGAGAGGGAGCGACCTGGGGTGAGCAGTTCTTC.